This T cell receptor (beta chain) was captured by sequencing in a study of blood T cell repertoires in COVID-19. Study-level background: Acute and convalescent COVID-19 samples came from the United States, Italy and Spain. T cells, B-cell-depleted T cells, or PBMCs supplied cDNA or gDNA.

Authors' data handling: Counts of nucleated cells, estimated from reference gene primer amplification, were obtained. Here immunoSEQ multiplex PCR was the method, and the copy in TCRdb shows in-frame clones only, minus some. The V and J calls and the clone size are those of that table, but D and trimming were determined from the DNA. The sample carries 250,000 or so clones, 85% to 90% recorded once. Germline V gene data show CDR1 as SQVTM and CDR2 as ANQGSEA. CDR3 length: 13 residues. Trimming stripped 5 bases from V and 6 bases from J, with 16 bases between. The source is an older woman with acute or convalescent COVID-19. The chain carries TRBV29-1 and TRBJ1-1, with a weak D call TRBD1 (5 bases). Sequenced sample: peripheral blood. The CDR3: CSVRPGLLPEAFF. The DNA of the CDR3 is TGCAGCGTTAGACCGGGACTTTTACCTGAAGCTTTCTTT.